These 4 T cell receptor beta chains came from one sample sequenced in a study of cytomegalovirus exposure and HLA in healthy donors. Amplification used 60 Vbeta primers and 13 Jbeta primers. Some clones are missing from TCRdb's copy, which holds only in-frame ones; the method was immunoSEQ multiplex PCR. The sample includes roughly 93,000 clones, roughly three quarters of them seen just once. Material: PBMCs. The receptors come from a man aged 40-49 years in good health and CMV-seronegative.

This chain connects TRBV30 to TRBJ1-2; TRBD1 matches 8 bases. This CDR3 comprises 14 residues. CDR1 is GTSNPN and CDR2 is SVGIG in the germline V gene (reference sequence). V gave up 4 bases and J gave up 3 bases; unmatched junction bases: 7. The CDR3 sequence is CAWKSAGGYYGYTF. The DNA of the CDR3 is TGTGCCTGGAAGTCTGCAGGGGGCTACTATGGCTACACCTTC.

The J gene is TRBJ1-1, the V gene TRBV10-3; D possibly corresponds to TRBD1 (5 bases). V was cut by 4 bases and J by 8 bases, with 8 bases left in between. Per the germline V gene, CDR1 is ENHRY and CDR2 is SYGVKD. The CDR3 spans 11 residues. The CDR3 spells CAISGQIEAFF. Here the CDR3 DNA reads TGTGCCATCAGTGGACAGATAGAAGCTTTCTTT.

This clone has more than one count but fewer than ten. This rearrangement joins TRBV4-1 to TRBJ1-5; possible D gene TRBD1, 5 bases. The CDR3 totals 15 residues. Trimming took 0 bases from V and 5 from J, leaving 11 bases between them. CDR1 and CDR2 (germline): MGHRA, YSYEKL. CDR3 DNA: TGCGCCAGCAGCCAAGATCGGGGGTACTATCAGCCCCAGCATTTT. This encodes CASSQDRGYYQPQHF.

This chain joins TRBV9 and TRBJ2-3, with 8 bases identical to TRBD2. In germline, CDR1 is SGDLS, CDR2 YYNGEE. This CDR3 contains 14 residues. V lost 4 bases, J lost 4 bases, and 5 bases stayed unmatched. The CDR3 loop reads CASSPRGGADTQYF. Here the CDR3 DNA reads TGTGCCAGCAGCCCCCGGGGGGGCGCAGATACGCAGTATTTT.